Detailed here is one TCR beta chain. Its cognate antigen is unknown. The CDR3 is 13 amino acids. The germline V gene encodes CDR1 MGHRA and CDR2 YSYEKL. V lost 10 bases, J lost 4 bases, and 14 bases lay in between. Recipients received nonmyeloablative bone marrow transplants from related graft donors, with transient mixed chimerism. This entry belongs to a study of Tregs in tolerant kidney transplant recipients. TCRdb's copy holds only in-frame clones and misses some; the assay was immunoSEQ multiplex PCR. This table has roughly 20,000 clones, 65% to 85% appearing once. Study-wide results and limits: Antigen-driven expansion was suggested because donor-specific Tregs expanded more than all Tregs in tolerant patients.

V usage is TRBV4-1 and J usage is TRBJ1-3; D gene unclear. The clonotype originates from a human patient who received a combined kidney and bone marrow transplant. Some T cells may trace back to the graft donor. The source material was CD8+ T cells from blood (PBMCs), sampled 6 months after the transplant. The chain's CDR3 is CATRRAGGNTIYF. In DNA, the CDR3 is TGCGCCACCCGACGGGCGGGAGGAAACACCATATATTTT.